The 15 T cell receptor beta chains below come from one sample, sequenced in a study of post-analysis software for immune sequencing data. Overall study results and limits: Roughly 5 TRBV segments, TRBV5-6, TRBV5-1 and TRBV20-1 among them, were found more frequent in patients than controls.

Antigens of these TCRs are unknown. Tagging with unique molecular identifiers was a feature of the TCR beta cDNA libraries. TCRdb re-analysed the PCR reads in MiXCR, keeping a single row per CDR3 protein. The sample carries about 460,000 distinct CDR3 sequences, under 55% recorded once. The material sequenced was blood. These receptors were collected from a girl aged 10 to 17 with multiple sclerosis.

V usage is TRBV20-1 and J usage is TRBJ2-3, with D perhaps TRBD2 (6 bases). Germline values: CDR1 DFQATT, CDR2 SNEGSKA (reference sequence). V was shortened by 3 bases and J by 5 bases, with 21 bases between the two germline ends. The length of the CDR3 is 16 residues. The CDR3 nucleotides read TGCAGTGCTAGTAGTAAGAGCGGGCTGGGAGGAGATACGCAGTATTTT. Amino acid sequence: CSASSKSGLGGDTQYF.

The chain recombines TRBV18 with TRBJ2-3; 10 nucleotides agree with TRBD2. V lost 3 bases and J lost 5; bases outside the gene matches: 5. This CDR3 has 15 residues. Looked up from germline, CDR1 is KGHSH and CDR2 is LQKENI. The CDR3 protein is CASSPSGRIGDTQYF. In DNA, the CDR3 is TGTGCCAGCTCACCTAGCGGGAGGATCGGAGATACGCAGTATTTT. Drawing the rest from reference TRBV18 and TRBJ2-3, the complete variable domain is NAGVMQNPRHLVRRRGQEARLRCSPMKGHSHVYWYRQLPEEGLKFMVYLQKENIIDESGMPKERFSAEFPKEGPSILRIQQVVRGDSAAYFCASSPSGRIGDTQYFGPGTRLTVL.

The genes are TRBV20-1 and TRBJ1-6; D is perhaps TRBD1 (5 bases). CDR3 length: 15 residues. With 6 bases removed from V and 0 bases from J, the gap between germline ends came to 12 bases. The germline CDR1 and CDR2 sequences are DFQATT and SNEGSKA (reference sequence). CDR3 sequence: CSANPGRSYNSPLHF. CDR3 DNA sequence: TGCAGTGCAAACCCAGGGCGCTCCTATAATTCACCCCTCCACTTT.

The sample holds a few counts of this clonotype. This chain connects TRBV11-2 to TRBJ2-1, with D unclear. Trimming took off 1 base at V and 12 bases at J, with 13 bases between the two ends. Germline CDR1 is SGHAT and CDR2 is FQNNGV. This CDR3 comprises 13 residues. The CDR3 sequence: CASSLGPLQVQFF. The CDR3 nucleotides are TGTGCCAGCAGCTTAGGCCCCTTGCAGGTGCAGTTCTTC.

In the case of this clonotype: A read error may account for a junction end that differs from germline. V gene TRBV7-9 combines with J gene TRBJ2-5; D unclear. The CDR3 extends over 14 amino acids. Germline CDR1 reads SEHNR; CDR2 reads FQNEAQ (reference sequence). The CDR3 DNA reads TGTGCTAGCAGCTCCGACGCAGTTGAAGAGACCCAGTACTTC. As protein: CASSSDAVEETQYF.

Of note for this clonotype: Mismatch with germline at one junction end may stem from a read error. The CDR3 loop reads CASSLAGEKRFF. The DNA for the CDR3 is TGTGCCAGCAGCTTAGCGGGGGAAAAACGGTTTTTT. This chain links TRBV7-2 with TRBJ1-4, with D possibly TRBD1 on 5 matching bases. The CDR3 is 12 residues long. Germline CDR1 and CDR2: SGHTA and FQGNSA.

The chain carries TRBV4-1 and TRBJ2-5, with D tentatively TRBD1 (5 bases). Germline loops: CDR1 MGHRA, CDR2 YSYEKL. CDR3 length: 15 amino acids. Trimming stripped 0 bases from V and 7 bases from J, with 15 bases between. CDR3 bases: TGCGCCAGCAGCCAAGAGGGGCTAGGGGCTGGGACCCAGTACTTC. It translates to CASSQEGLGAGTQYF.

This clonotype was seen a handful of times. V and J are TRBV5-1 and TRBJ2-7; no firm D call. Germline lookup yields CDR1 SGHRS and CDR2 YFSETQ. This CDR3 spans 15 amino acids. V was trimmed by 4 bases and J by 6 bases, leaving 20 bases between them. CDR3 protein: CASSQIMGRGGEQYF. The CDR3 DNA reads TGCGCCAGCAGCCAGATAATGGGAAGAGGCGGCGAGCAGTACTTC.

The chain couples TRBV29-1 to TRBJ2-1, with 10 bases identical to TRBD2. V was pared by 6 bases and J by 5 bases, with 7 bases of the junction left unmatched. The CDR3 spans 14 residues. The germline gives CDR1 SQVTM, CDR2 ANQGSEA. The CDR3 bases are TGCAGCGTCCTTACTAGCGGGATTGACAATGAGCAGTTCTTC. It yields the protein CSVLTSGIDNEQFF.

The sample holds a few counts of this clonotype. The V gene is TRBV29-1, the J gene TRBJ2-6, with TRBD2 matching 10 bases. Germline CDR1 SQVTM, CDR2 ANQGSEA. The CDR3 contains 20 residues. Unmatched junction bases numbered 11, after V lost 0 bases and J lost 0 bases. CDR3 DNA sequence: TGCAGCGTTGAAGAATACGCGAGCGGGAGGGCCAGCTCTGGGGCCAACGTCCTGACTTTC. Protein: CSVEEYASGRASSGANVLTF.

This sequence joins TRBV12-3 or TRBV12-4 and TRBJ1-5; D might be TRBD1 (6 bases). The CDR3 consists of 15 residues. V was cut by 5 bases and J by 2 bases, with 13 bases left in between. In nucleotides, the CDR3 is TGTGCCAGCAGTCCTACAGGGAATGGCAATCAGCCCCAGCATTTT. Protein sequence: CASSPTGNGNQPQHF.

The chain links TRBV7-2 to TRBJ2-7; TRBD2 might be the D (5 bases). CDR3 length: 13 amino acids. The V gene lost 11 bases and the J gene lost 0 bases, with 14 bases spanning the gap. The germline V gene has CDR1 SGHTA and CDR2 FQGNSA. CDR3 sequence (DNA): TGTGCCGTTAGGACTGTTAGCTCCTACGAGCAGTACTTC. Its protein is CAVRTVSSYEQYF.

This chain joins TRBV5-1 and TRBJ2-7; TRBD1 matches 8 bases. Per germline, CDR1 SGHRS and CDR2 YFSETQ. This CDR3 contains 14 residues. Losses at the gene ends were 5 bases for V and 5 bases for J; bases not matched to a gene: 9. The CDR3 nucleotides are TGCGCCAGCAGAAGAACAGGGGGACCCCACGAGCAGTACTTC. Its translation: CASRRTGGPHEQYF.

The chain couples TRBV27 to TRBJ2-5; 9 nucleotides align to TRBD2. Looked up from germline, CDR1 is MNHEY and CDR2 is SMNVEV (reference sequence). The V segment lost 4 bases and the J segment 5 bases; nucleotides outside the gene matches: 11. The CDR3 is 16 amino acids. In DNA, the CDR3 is TGTGCCAGCAGTTCCAGTCCGCGGGAGGGCCTCGAGACCCAGTACTTC. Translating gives CASSSSPREGLETQYF.

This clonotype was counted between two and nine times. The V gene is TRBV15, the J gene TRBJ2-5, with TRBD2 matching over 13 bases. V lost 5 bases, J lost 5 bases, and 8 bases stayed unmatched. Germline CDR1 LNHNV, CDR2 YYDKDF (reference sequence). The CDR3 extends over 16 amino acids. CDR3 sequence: CATSPRTSGSVETQYF. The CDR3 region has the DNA TGTGCCACCAGCCCCCGGACTAGCGGGAGTGTCGAGACCCAGTACTTC.